The clone carrying this T cell receptor beta chain was observed once. These data come from a study of blood T cell repertoires in COVID-19. Study at large: PBMCs, B-cell-depleted T cells, or T cells were the source of the cDNA or gDNA that made up the material.

In the study's own analysis: From reference gene primer amplification, estimates of nucleated cell counts were derived. Measured with immunoSEQ multiplex PCR; TCRdb has only the in-frame clones, and not every one. V and J calls and clone size are given by that table; D and trimming were obtained from the DNA. The data show approximately 76,000 clones, about nine tenths seen once. The receptor's source is a woman in her sixties or seventies with acute or convalescent COVID-19. Material: peripheral blood.

The CDR3: CASSQDLEGNIVSYEQYF. The CDR3 nucleotides read TGTGCCAGCAGCCAAGATTTGGAGGGAAACATCGTTTCCTACGAGCAGTACTTC. The V call is TRBV4-2, the J call TRBJ2-7; TRBD2 might be the D (6 bases). The CDR3 totals 18 residues. Germline-derived CDR1 and CDR2 are LGHNA and YNFKEQ. V dropped 0 bases and J dropped 1 base, with 19 bases sitting between them.